The 28 T cell receptor beta chains reported below all come from one sample, sequenced in a study of CD8 T cells in ankylosing spondylitis (dated by TCRdb to about 2017). Here is what the overall study found, with its caveats: A TCR beta motif made up of eight or nine highly homologous amino acid variants appeared to be characteristic of blood from ankylosing spondylitis patients.

These receptors have no identified antigens. Receptor libraries were prepared by 5' RACE. Sequencing instrument: Illumina HiSeq 2500. The raw public reads went through TCRdb reprocessing: fastp at Q25, MiXCR clone calling, in-frame beta chains kept. Rows with one shared CDR3 protein collapse into an entry with the most common genes and DNA. This sample has 500,000 to 550,000 distinct CDR3 sequences in its table, and 9.5% to 15% of those were observed once. The ten most abundant clones make up 6.8% of the sample. Sequenced input: blood, either unsorted or a sorted T cell fraction (not recorded which). These receptor sequences come from a male donor with ankylosing spondylitis.

This clonotype has more than one count but fewer than ten. The chain employs TRBV4-1 and TRBJ2-7; D assignment may be TRBD1 or TRBD2 (5 bases each). This CDR3 region has 15 residues. In germline, CDR1 is MGHRA, CDR2 YSYEKL. Between the trimmed V and J ends, which lost 1 base and 4 bases, there was a span of 14 bases. The CDR3 region is CASSQGSGTEYEQYV. DNA of the CDR3: TGCGCCAGCAGCCAAGGATCAGGGACCGAATACGAGCAGTACGTC.

This chain uses TRBV25-1 with TRBJ1-2; 10 nucleotides align to TRBD1. After removal of 3 bases from V and 12 bases from J, the junction contained 1 base not matched to a gene. This CDR3 has 11 amino acids. Germline V lookup: CDR1 MGHDK, CDR2 SYGVNS. CDR3 sequence: CASSEGQGNTF. As DNA, the CDR3 is TGTGCCAGCAGTGAGGGACAGGGGAACACCTTC.

Only a few counts were recorded for this clonotype. This rearrangement joins TRBV10-3 to TRBJ2-1; TRBD2 matches 13 bases. J was trimmed by 0 bases and V by 10 bases; bases with no gene match: 6. CDR3 length: 16 amino acids. CDR1 and CDR2 from the germline V gene are ENHRY and SYGVKD. CDR3 region: CATGGTSGNSYNEQFF. As DNA, the CDR3 is TGTGCCACCGGCGGGACTAGCGGGAACTCCTACAATGAGCAGTTCTTC.

V and J are TRBV6-1 and TRBJ1-6; D is possibly TRBD1 (5 bases). V dropped 3 bases and J dropped 8 bases, with 11 bases sitting between them. The CDR3 spans 14 residues. Germline V gives CDR1 MNHNS, CDR2 SASEGT. The CDR3 is CASSDREGYSPLHF. In nucleotides, the CDR3 is TGTGCCAGCAGTGACCGGGAGGGGTATTCACCCCTCCACTTT.

This clonotype showed up just a few times. V usage is TRBV29-1 and J usage is TRBJ1-2, with D tentatively TRBD1 (6 bases). Germline values: CDR1 SQVTM, CDR2 ANQGSEA. The CDR3 length is 13 residues. V dropped 3 bases and J dropped 4 bases, with 12 bases sitting between them. CDR3 DNA sequence: TGCAGCGTTGATGAGATGGGGGCCTATGGCTACACCTTC. Translation: CSVDEMGAYGYTF. The full variable domain, its missing parts supplied by reference TRBV29-1 and TRBJ1-2, is SAVISQKPSRDICQRGTSLTIQCQVDSQVTMMFWYRQQPGQSLTLIATANQGSEATYESGFVIDKFPISRPNLTFSTLTVSNMSPEDSSIYLCSVDEMGAYGYTFGSGTRLTVV.

This clonotype was recorded a few times. This rearrangement joins TRBV20-1 to TRBJ2-5, with a weak D call TRBD1 (5 bases). Looked up from germline, CDR1 is DFQATT and CDR2 is SNEGSKA (reference sequence). V was shortened by 3 bases and J by 4 bases, with 15 bases between the two germline ends. The CDR3 covers 14 residues. The CDR3 DNA reads TGCAGTGCTAGGGGGTCTGGGGCCACAGAGACCCAGTACTTC. It is translated as CSARGSGATETQYF.

This clonotype was detected a few times. The chain carries TRBV27 and TRBJ1-2; no clear D gene. Trimming left V 6 bases short and J 7 bases short, with 27 bases between. This CDR3 is built from 17 residues. Germline V gives CDR1 MNHEY, CDR2 SMNVEV (reference sequence). CDR3 DNA: TGTGCCAGCAGCCCCTCCGGGCCTGGGGTAATTGTGAGTGGCTACACCTTC. Protein: CASSPSGPGVIVSGYTF.

This clonotype was counted only a few times. The rearrangement links TRBV11-2 to TRBJ2-7, with D perhaps given as TRBD1 or TRBD2 (5 bases each). Germline V gene lookup returns CDR1 SGHAT and CDR2 FQNNGV. The CDR3 extends over 14 amino acids. V lost 5 bases and J lost 3, with 14 bases in between. The DNA of the CDR3 is TGTGCCAGCAGCGTCTCAGGGAGTGACTACGAGCAGTACGTC. Translating gives CASSVSGSDYEQYV.

There are many counts of this clonotype. The J gene is TRBJ2-2, the V gene TRBV5-1; TRBD1 might be the D (6 bases). The V and J ends lost 7 bases and 2 bases respectively, with 12 bases between them. Germline assignment: CDR1 SGHRS and CDR2 YFSETQ. This CDR3 spans 14 amino acids. For the CDR3, the DNA is TGCGCCAGCGGGGACAAAGTAAACACCGGGGAGCTGTTTTTT. This gives the protein CASGDKVNTGELFF.

The chain couples TRBV21-1 to TRBJ2-7. TRBV21-1 counts as a pseudogene. This CDR3 has 14 amino acids. The CDR3 coding sequence is TGTGCCAGCAGCAAAGTGAACAGCTCCTACGAGCAGTACGTC. Protein sequence: CASSKVNSSYEQYV.

This clonotype has ten or more counts. V is TRBV11-2 and J is TRBJ2-2; D unresolved. The CDR3 runs to 14 residues. CDR1 is SGHAT, CDR2 FQNNGV, per germline. V gave up 5 bases and J gave up 2 bases, with 9 bases separating them. The CDR3, as DNA: TGTGCCAGCAGCGTAGGGCGTAACACCGGGGAGCTGTTTTTT. Residues: CASSVGRNTGELFF.

This clonotype was observed a handful of times. The J gene is TRBJ2-3, the V gene TRBV27, with D perhaps being TRBD1 or TRBD2 (6 bases each). The CDR3 totals 15 residues. Germline CDR1 is MNHEY and CDR2 is SMNVEV (reference sequence). Trimming cost V 0 bases and J 2 bases, with 9 bases left between them. CDR3 region: CASSLSWGATDTQYF. The CDR3 DNA follows: TGTGCCAGCAGTTTATCTTGGGGGGCCACAGATACGCAGTATTTT.

V gene TRBV5-1 combines with J gene TRBJ2-3; 10 positions match TRBD2. CDR3 length: 15 amino acids. The V gene's germline CDR1 is SGHRS and CDR2 YFSETQ. Losses at the gene ends were 7 bases for V and 3 bases for J; bases not matched to a gene: 8. The CDR3 loop is CASVGLAEGTDTQYF. Written as DNA, the CDR3 is TGCGCCAGCGTCGGACTAGCGGAGGGGACAGATACGCAGTATTTT. The full variable domain, with the rest looked up from reference TRBV5-1 and TRBJ2-3, is KAGVTQTPRYLIKTRGQQVTLSCSPISGHRSVSWYQQTPGQGLQFLFEYFSETQRNKGNFPGRFSGRQFSNSRSEMNVSTLELGDSALYLCASVGLAEGTDTQYFGPGTRLTVL.

The chain combines TRBV7-7 with TRBJ2-7; D gene ambiguous. Germline lookup yields CDR1 SSHAT and CDR2 FNYEAQ (reference sequence). Trimming removed 1 base from V and 5 bases from J, with 9 bases in between. There are 13 residues in the CDR3. The chain's CDR3 is CASSLGESHEQYF. DNA of the CDR3: TGTGCCAGCAGCTTAGGGGAATCCCACGAGCAGTACTTC.

This rearrangement joins TRBV5-1 to TRBJ1-1, with D perhaps matching TRBD1 (6 bases). Trimming shortened V by 6 bases and J by 3 bases, and 15 bases separated the two germline ends. This CDR3 contains 14 residues. Per germline, CDR1 SGHRS and CDR2 YFSETQ. The CDR3 bases are TGCGCCAGCAAAGGGGGGGGGCAGGACACTGAAGCTTTCTTT. Encoded protein: CASKGGGQDTEAFF. Combining the CDR3 with reference TRBV5-1 and TRBJ1-1 gives the whole variable domain KAGVTQTPRYLIKTRGQQVTLSCSPISGHRSVSWYQQTPGQGLQFLFEYFSETQRNKGNFPGRFSGRQFSNSRSEMNVSTLELGDSALYLCASKGGGQDTEAFFGQGTRLTVV.

The sample holds a few counts of this clonotype. The chain links TRBV7-2 to TRBJ2-4; D remains unclear. The CDR3 totals 15 residues. Germline CDR1 and CDR2: SGHTA and FQGNSA. V lost 1 base to trimming and J lost 3 bases, with 10 bases between them. DNA of the CDR3: TGTGCCAGCAGCTTAGTAGGGTGGGACAAAAACATTCAGTACTTC. It is translated as CASSLVGWDKNIQYF.

The genes are TRBV7-8 and TRBJ2-7, with 7 bases matching TRBD1. V lost 0 bases and J lost 1; bases outside the gene matches: 3. Germline V gives CDR1 SGHVS, CDR2 FQNEAQ. The CDR3 is 15 amino acids. The CDR3 DNA follows: TGTGCCAGCAGCTTAGCGTGGGACAGTTCCTACGAGCAGTACTTC. This sequence encodes CASSLAWDSSYEQYF.

The table lists this clonotype with a few counts. V and J are TRBV11-2 and TRBJ2-1, with 10 bases fitting TRBD1. The germline gives CDR1 SGHAT, CDR2 FQNNGV. V shed 5 bases, J shed 6 bases, and the junction held 4 bases outside the gene matches. The CDR3 covers 14 residues. CDR3 loop: CASSRDRGVNEQFF. CDR3 in DNA: TGTGCCAGCAGCCGGGACAGGGGAGTCAATGAGCAGTTCTTC.

This clonotype was found a few times. This rearrangement joins TRBV6-2 or TRBV6-3 to TRBJ1-2; D is possibly TRBD1 (5 bases). Deletions cut 0 bases from V and 3 bases from J, with 11 bases between. Germline lookup yields CDR1 MNHEY and CDR2 SVGEGT. This CDR3 region has 15 residues. Here the CDR3 reads CASSYSPGTYYGYTF. The CDR3 DNA sequence: TGTGCCAGCAGTTACTCCCCCGGGACTTACTATGGCTACACCTTC.

The chain carries TRBV7-6 and TRBJ2-2, with no clear D. Trimming shortened V by 1 base and J by 4 bases, and 13 bases separated the two germline ends. This CDR3 has 16 amino acids. Germline loops: CDR1 SGHVS, CDR2 FNYEAQ. CDR3 protein: CASSLVLGLPTGELFF. The CDR3 region has the DNA TGTGCCAGCAGCTTAGTGTTAGGCTTACCCACCGGGGAGCTGTTTTTT.

A few counts support this clonotype. The V call is TRBV12-3 or TRBV12-4, the J call TRBJ2-1, with 8 nucleotides matching TRBD2. Trimming removed 5 bases from V and 3 bases from J; junction bases left unmatched: 6. The CDR3 totals 15 residues. CDR3 in DNA: TGTGCCAGCAGTGCGGGACTAGAAAACTACAATGAGCAGTTCTTC. This encodes CASSAGLENYNEQFF.

This clonotype occurred once. This chain connects TRBV6-1 to TRBJ2-2, with no clear D. Trimming stripped 1 base from V and 4 bases from J, with 10 bases between. The CDR3 consists of 15 residues. Looked up from germline, CDR1 is MNHNS and CDR2 is SASEGT. The DNA for the CDR3 is TGTGCCAGCAGTGAAGAGTTCGACGGCACCGGGGAGCTGTTTTTT. This translates into CASSEEFDGTGELFF.

This chain uses TRBV11-1 with TRBJ1-1; tentatively, D is TRBD1 (6 bases). V was clipped by 1 base and J by 7 bases, with 25 bases between them. CDR3 size: 18 residues. Per the germline V gene, CDR1 is SGHAT and CDR2 is FQDESV (reference sequence). In DNA form, the CDR3 reads TGTGCCAGCAGCTTAGAGGGGGAGATGGTTTGGGTTGCAGGTGAAGCTTTCTTT. The encoded protein is CASSLEGEMVWVAGEAFF. Based on the CDR3 plus reference TRBV11-1 and TRBJ1-1, the full variable domain is EAEVAQSPRYKITEKSQAVAFWCDPISGHATLYWYRQILGQGPELLVQFQDESVVDDSQLPKDRFSAERLKGVDSTLKIQPAELGDSAMYLCASSLEGEMVWVAGEAFFGQGTRLTVV.

This chain connects TRBV11-2 to TRBJ2-7, with D unresolved. Per the germline V gene, CDR1 is SGHAT and CDR2 is FQNNGV. This CDR3 comprises 14 residues. The V and J ends lost 4 bases and 3 bases respectively, with 13 bases between them. The CDR3, as DNA: TGTGCCAGCAGCTCCCTGTGGTCCCGCTACGAGCAGTACGTC. It translates to CASSSLWSRYEQYV.

A few counts support this clonotype. The chain recombines TRBV5-6 with TRBJ1-2; TRBD1 is a possible D gene (5 bases). The length of the CDR3 is 17 residues. The germline gives CDR1 SGHDT, CDR2 YYEEEE. V was clipped by 4 bases and J by 2 bases, with 21 bases between them. CDR3 nucleotide sequence: TGTGCCAGCAGCCCTCCGGGACGTTATAGCCCAAACTATGGCTACACCTTC. This encodes CASSPPGRYSPNYGYTF.

This clonotype was detected ten times or more. The chain uses TRBV10-2 and TRBJ1-4; the D is unclear. Trimming pared 2 bases from V and 10 bases from J, leaving 11 bases between. The length of the CDR3 is 13 residues. The germline gives CDR1 WSHSY, CDR2 SAAADI. The chain's CDR3 is CASSETDRGKLFF. CDR3 nucleotides: TGCGCCAGCAGTGAGACAGACCGTGGAAAACTGTTTTTT.

The genes are TRBV14 and TRBJ2-1; maybe TRBD1 (5 bases). V dropped 2 bases and J dropped 7 bases, with 12 bases sitting between them. This CDR3 has 14 residues. The germline CDR1 and CDR2 sequences are SGHDN and FVKESK. In nucleotides, the CDR3 is TGTGCCAGCAGCCAACTCACAGGTCGGAATGAGCAGTTCTTC. This encodes CASSQLTGRNEQFF.

V usage is TRBV10-1 and J usage is TRBJ2-3, with D possibly matching TRBD2 (6 bases). V lost 3 bases to trimming and J lost 4 bases, with 17 bases between them. The V gene's germline CDR1 is WNHNN and CDR2 SYGVQD (reference sequence). The length of the CDR3 is 16 residues. DNA for the CDR3: TGCGCCAGCAGTGAAGTCCGATTGGGAGGCGCAGATACGCAGTATTTT. The encoded protein is CASSEVRLGGADTQYF.